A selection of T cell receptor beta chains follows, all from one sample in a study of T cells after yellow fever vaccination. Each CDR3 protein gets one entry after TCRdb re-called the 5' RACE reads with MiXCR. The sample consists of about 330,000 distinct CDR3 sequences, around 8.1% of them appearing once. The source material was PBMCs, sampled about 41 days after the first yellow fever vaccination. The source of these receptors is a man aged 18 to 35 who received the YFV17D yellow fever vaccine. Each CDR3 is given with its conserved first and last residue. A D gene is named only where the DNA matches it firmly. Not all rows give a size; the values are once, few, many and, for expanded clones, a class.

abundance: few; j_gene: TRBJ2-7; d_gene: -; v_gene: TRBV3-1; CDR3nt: TGTGCCAGCAGCCAAGACGTGGGGAATCAGTACTTC; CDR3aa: CASSQDVGNQYF
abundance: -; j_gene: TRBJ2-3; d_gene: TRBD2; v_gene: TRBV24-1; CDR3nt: TGTGCCACCAGTGATATCCCGACTAGCGGGAGCACAGATACGCAGTATTTT; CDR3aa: CATSDIPTSGSTDTQYF
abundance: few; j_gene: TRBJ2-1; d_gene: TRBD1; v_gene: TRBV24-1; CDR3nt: TGTGCCACCAGTGAATCTGGACAGGTTGAGCAGTTCTTC; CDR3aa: CATSESGQVEQFF
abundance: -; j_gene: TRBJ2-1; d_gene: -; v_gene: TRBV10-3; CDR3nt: TGTGCCATCAATGGGGCCACCTACAATGAGCAGTTCTTC; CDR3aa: CAINGATYNEQFF
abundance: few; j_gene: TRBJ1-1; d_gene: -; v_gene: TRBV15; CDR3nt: TGTGCCACCAGCAGAGCCCGGGCGGGGACTGAAGCTTTCTTT; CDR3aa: CATSRARAGTEAFF
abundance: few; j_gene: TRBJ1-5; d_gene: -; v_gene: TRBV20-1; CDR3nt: TGCAGTGCAGGGGCAGGCCTAGGGCCCCAGCATTTT; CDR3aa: CSAGAGLGPQHF
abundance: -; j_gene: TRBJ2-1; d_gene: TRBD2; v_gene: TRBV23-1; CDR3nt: TGCGCCAGCAGTCAATCGCCACTAGCGGGGGCCAATGAGCAGTTCTTC; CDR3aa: CASSQSPLAGANEQFF
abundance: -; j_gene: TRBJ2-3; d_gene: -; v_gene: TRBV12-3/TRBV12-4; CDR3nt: TGTGCCAGCAGTTTGGGGACTTTTCAGGCAGATACGCAGTATTTT; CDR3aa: CASSLGTFQADTQYF
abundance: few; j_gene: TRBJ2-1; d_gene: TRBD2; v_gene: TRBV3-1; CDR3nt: TGTGCCAGCAGCCCGAAACTAGCGGCTTACAATGAGCAGTTCTTC; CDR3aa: CASSPKLAAYNEQFF
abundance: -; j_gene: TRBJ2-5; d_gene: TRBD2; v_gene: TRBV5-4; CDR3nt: TGTGCCAGCAGCCGGTTACTAGCGGTCCAAGAGACCCAGTACTTC; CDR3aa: CASSRLLAVQETQYF
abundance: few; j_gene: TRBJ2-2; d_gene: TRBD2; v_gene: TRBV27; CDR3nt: TGTGCCAGCAGTTTAAGCGGGGGGGCCGGCGGGGAGCTGTTTTTT; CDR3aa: CASSLSGGAGGELFF
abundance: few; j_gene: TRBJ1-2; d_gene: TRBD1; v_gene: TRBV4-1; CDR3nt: TGCGCCAGCAGCCCAGGGACAGGGGGCGCTGGCTACACCTTC; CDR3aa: CASSPGTGGAGYTF
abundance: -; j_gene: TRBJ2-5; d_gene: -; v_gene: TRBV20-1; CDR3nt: TGCAGTGCAATGGACCAGAAGACCCAGTACTTC; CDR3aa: CSAMDQKTQYF
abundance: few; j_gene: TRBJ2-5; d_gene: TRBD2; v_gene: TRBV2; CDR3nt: TGTGCCAGGACTAGCGGGGAAGAGACCCAGTACTTC; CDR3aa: CARTSGEETQYF
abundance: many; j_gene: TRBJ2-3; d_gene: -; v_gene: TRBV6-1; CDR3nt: TGTGCCAGCAGTGACCAGGGAACAGATACGCAGTATTTT; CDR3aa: CASSDQGTDTQYF
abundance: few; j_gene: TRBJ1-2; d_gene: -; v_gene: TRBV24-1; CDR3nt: TGTGCCACCAGTGAAACAAATAACTATGGCTACACCTTC; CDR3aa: CATSETNNYGYTF
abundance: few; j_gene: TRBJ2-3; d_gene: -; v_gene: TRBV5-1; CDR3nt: TGCGCCAGCAGCTTACCCTCCGGAGGTCCTAGCACAGATACGCAGTATTTT; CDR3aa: CASSLPSGGPSTDTQYF
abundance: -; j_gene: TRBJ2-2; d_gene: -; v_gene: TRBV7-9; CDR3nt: TGTGCCAAAGAAGGTTCCCCGTTCACCGGGGAGCTGTTTTTT; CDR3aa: CAKEGSPFTGELFF
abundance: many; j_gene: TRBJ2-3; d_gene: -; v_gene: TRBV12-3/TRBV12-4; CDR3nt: TGTGCCAGCAGTTTAGGGGTAACAGATACGCAGTATTTT; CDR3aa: CASSLGVTDTQYF
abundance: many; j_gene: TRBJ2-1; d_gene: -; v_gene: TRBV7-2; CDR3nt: TGTGCCAGCAGCTTATTGATTAGGGGATGGGATGAGCAGTTCTTC; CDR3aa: CASSLLIRGWDEQFF
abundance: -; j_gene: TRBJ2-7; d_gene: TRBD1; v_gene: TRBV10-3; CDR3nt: TGTGCCATCAGTGAACAGGGGGCGTATGACGAGCAGTACTTC; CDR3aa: CAISEQGAYDEQYF
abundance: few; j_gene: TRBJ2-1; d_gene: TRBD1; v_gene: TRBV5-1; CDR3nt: TGCGCCAGCAGCCCGCGGGACAGGGGGCTTTCTGAGCAGTTCTTC; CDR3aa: CASSPRDRGLSEQFF
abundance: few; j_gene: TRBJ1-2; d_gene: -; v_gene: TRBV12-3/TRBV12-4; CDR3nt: TGTGCCAGCAGCTTGACAGGCGCCTCGTCTAACTATGGCTACACCTTC; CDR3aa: CASSLTGASSNYGYTF
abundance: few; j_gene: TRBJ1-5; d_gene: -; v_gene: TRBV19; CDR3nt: TGTGCCAGTAGGATTTCAGGGGCTCGCAATCAGCCCCAGCATTTT; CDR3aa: CASRISGARNQPQHF
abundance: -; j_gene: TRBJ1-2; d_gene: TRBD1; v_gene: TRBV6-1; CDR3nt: TGTGCCAGCAGTCGGGACAGGGGACATGGCTACACCTTC; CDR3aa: CASSRDRGHGYTF
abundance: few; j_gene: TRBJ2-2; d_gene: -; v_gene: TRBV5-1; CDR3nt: TGCGCCAGCAGCTTGGTCCAGCAGACCGGGGAGCTGTTTTTT; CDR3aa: CASSLVQQTGELFF
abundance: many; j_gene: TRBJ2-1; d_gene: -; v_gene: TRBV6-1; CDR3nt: TGTGCCAGCAGTCAACAGGGTATCAACTACAATGAGCAGTTCTTC; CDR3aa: CASSQQGINYNEQFF
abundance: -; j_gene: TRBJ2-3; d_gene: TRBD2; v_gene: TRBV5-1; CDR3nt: TGCGCCAGCAGCTTGGACGGGGGGGGGGATACGCAGTATTTT; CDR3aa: CASSLDGGGDTQYF
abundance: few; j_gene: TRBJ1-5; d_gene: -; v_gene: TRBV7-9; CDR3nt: TGTGCCAGCAGCCCCCACGAGGCGGGACACAACAAGCCCCAGCATTTT; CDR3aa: CASSPHEAGHNKPQHF
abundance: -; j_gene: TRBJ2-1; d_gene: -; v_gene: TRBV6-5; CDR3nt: TGTGCCAGCAGTTACCGAGGACCCAATGAGCAGTTCTTC; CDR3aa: CASSYRGPNEQFF
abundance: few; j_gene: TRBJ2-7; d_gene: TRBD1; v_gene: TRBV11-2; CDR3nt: TGTGCCAGCAGCTTAAGGACAGGGTGGTACGAGCAGTACTTC; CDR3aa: CASSLRTGWYEQYF
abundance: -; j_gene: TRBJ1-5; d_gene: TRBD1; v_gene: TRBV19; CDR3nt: TGTGCCAGTAGCCGCGGGACAGTTAATCAGCCCCAGCATTTT; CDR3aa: CASSRGTVNQPQHF
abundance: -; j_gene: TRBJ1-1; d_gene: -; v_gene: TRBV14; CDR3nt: TGTGCCAGCAGCCAAGTATACGGGGTTCGGACTGAAGCTTTCTTT; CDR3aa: CASSQVYGVRTEAFF
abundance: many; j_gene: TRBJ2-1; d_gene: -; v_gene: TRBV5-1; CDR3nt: TGCGCCAGCAGACCTACGGGGGACACCTCCTACAATGAGCAGTTCTTC; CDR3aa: CASRPTGDTSYNEQFF
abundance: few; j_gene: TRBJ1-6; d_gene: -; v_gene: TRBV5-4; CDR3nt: TGTGCCAGCAGCGGTGGTGCGGGTTCGACCCTCCTCAATTCACCCCTCCACTTT; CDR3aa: CASSGGAGSTLLNSPLHF
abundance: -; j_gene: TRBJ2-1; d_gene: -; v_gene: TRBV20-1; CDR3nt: TGCAGTGCTAGGCAAGTGATTAGCTCCTACAATGAGCAGTTCTTC; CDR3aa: CSARQVISSYNEQFF
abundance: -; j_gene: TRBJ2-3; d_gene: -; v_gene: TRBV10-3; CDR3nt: TGTGCCATCAGTGAGATCGGCCGGAGCCCCCCTAGCACAGATACGCAGTATTTT; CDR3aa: CAISEIGRSPPSTDTQYF
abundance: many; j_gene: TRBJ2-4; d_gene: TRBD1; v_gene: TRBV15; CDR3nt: TGTGCCACCAGCTCCCGGACAGGGACGACCAAAAACATTCAGTACTTC; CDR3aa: CATSSRTGTTKNIQYF
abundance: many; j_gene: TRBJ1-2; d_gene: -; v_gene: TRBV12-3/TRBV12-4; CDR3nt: TGTGCCAGCAGTTTTTCCCAGGGGAATGGCTACACCTTC; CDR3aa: CASSFSQGNGYTF
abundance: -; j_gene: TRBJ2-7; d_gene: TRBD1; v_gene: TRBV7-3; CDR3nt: TGTGCCAGCAGCCCGGGACAGGGACACGAGCAGTACTTC; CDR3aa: CASSPGQGHEQYF
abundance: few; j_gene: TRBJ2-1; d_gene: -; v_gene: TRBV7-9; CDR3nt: TGTGCCAGCAGCTCCCCCGTCTCCGACAGTGAATACAATGAGCAGTTCTTC; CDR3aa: CASSSPVSDSEYNEQFF
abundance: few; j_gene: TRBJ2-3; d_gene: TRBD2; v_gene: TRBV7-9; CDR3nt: TGTGCCAGCAGCTTAGCTGGTGATAGCGGGGGATCTGATACGCAGTATTTT; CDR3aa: CASSLAGDSGGSDTQYF
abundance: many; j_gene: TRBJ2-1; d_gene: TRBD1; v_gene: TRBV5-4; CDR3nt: TGTGCCAGCAGTTTGGACAGGGCTAAATACAATGAGCAGTTCTTC; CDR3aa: CASSLDRAKYNEQFF
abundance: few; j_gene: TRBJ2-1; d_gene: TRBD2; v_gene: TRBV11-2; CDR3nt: TGTGCCAGCAGCCTAAGGGTAGCGGGGGCCCCGAGGAATGAGCAGTTCTTC; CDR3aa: CASSLRVAGAPRNEQFF
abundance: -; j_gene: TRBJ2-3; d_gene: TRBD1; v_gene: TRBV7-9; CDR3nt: TGTGCCAGCAGCTTCCGACAGGGCTCTCCGCAGTATTTT; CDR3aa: CASSFRQGSPQYF
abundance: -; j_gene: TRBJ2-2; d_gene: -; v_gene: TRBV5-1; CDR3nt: TGCGCCAGCAGCTTGGCCGAGACTAGATCCACCGGGGAGCTGTTTTTT; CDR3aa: CASSLAETRSTGELFF
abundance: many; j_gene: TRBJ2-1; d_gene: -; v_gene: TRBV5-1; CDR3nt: TGCGCCAGCAGCCCGCCCGGGGGAGGAAATGAGCAGTTCTTC; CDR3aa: CASSPPGGGNEQFF
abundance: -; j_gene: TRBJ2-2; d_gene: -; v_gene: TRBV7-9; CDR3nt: TGTGCCAGCAGCTTTGGGGTCGCCGGGGAGCTGTTTTTT; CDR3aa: CASSFGVAGELFF
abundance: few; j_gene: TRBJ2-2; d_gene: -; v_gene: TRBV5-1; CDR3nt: TGCGCCAGCAGCTTGGACCCGCTAGCTGGGGAGCTGTTTTTT; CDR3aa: CASSLDPLAGELFF
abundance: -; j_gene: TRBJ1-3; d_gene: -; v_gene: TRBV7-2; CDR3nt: TGTGCCAGCACCAACACAGGATCGAGCTCTGGAAACACCATATATTTT; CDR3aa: CASTNTGSSSGNTIYF
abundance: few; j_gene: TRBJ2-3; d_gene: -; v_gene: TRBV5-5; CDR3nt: TGTGCCAGCAGCTTGAGCAGATACCTCACAGATACGCAGTATTTT; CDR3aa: CASSLSRYLTDTQYF
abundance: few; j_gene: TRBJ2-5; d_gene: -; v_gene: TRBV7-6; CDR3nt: TGTGCCAGCAGCGACCTGCACTCCATTACCGTGGAGACCCAGTACTTC; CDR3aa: CASSDLHSITVETQYF
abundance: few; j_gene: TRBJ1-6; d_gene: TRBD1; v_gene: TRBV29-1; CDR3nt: TGCAGCGTGAGTTGGGCAGGGGGTAATTCACCCCTCCACTTT; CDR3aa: CSVSWAGGNSPLHF
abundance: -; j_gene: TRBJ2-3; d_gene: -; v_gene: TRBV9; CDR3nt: TGTGCCAGCACCTTAGGTGGCGGTATCACAGATACGCAGTATTTT; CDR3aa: CASTLGGGITDTQYF
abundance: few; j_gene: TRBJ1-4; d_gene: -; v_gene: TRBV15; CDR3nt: TGTGCCACCAGCAGAGAAGCGGCCAGGGAAAAACTGTTTTTT; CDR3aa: CATSREAAREKLFF
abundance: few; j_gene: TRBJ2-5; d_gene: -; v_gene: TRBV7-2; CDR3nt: TGTGCCAGCACCCCCCAAGGTGGAATTAGGGGGACCCAGTACTTC; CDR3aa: CASTPQGGIRGTQYF
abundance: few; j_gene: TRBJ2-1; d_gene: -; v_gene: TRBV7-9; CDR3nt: TGTGCCAGCAGCTTAGACTGGGTGAGCTCCTACAATGAGCAGTTCTTC; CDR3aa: CASSLDWVSSYNEQFF